A selection of T cell receptor beta chains follows, all from one sample in a study of vaccination and CD4 T cells after COVID-19. TCRdb used MiXCR to reprocess the PCR reads, holding one entry per CDR3 protein. Of approximately 16,000 distinct CDR3 sequences listed, 40% to 65% are singletons. No antigen has been identified for these receptors. Here the sequenced sample was CD4+ T cells from blood, cultured in vitro, taken before SARS-CoV-2 vaccination. These receptors were collected from a human donor who had recovered from COVID-19. The CDR3 runs from the conserved cysteine through the conserved F or W. A D gene is named only where the DNA matches it firmly. A clone size is listed for some rows: how often the clone was seen (once, few, many), or a class if it is expanded.

cdr3_nt,cdr3_aa,clone_size,d_call,j_call,v_call
TGCAGCGTTGAAGACGGACTAGCGGGGAATGAGCAGTTCTTC,CSVEDGLAGNEQFF,few,TRBD2,TRBJ2-1,TRBV29-1
TGTGCCAGCAGTTACGGAAAGGGCTACGAGCAGTACTTC,CASSYGKGYEQYF,few,.,TRBJ2-7,TRBV6-5
TGCAGTGCTAGAGATCGCGCAAGGGCGGGGACTGAAGCTTTCTTT,CSARDRARAGTEAFF,.,.,TRBJ1-1,TRBV20-1
TGTGCCATCAGTGAGTCTGCTAGGGTTAGCATTCAGTACTTC,CAISESARVSIQYF,.,.,TRBJ2-4,TRBV10-3
TGCAGCGCGACAGTGAACTATGGCTACACCTTC,CSATVNYGYTF,.,.,TRBJ1-2,TRBV29-1
TGTGCCAGCAGCCCCGACAGTCCAAATGAGCAGTTCTTC,CASSPDSPNEQFF,.,.,TRBJ2-1,TRBV11-3
TGTGCCAGCAGCCCGAAGGACAGGGATACTGAAGCTTTCTTT,CASSPKDRDTEAFF,.,TRBD1,TRBJ1-1,TRBV7-8
TGCAGTGCTGGAACCGGGACAGGGTTTAATCAGCCCCAGCATTTT,CSAGTGTGFNQPQHF,few,TRBD1,TRBJ1-5,TRBV20-1
TGCAGTGCCGTAGTTGGGGTCTATGGCTACACCTTC,CSAVVGVYGYTF,few,.,TRBJ1-2,TRBV20-1
TGTGCCTGGAAGGCAGGCAATGGCCGGTCACCCCTCCACTTT,CAWKAGNGRSPLHF,.,.,TRBJ1-6,TRBV30
TGTGCCAGCAGTTCCCCACAGGGCCGATCCTACGAGCAGTACTTC,CASSSPQGRSYEQYF,.,.,TRBJ2-7,TRBV28
TGTGCCAGCAGTTACTCCCCGGGGAGTAATGAGCAGTTCTTC,CASSYSPGSNEQFF,.,.,TRBJ2-1,TRBV6-5
TGTGCCAGTAGTATAGGTAAGGGACAGATGAACACTGAAGCTTTCTTT,CASSIGKGQMNTEAFF,.,TRBD1,TRBJ1-1,TRBV19
TGTGCCAGCAGCTTAGGAATAGTGGGGGGGCCGTCCGAGCAGTACTTC,CASSLGIVGGPSEQYF,few,.,TRBJ2-7,TRBV7-8